A selection of T cell receptor beta chains follows, all from one sample in a study of shared clonotypes between healthy human individuals. Sequencing was performed with immunoSEQ multiplex PCR; in TCRdb, only in-frame clones are kept and a portion is missing. The profile covers about 2 million clones, with 85% to 95% appearing a single time and around 1.2% taken by the ten largest. The specimen sequenced was naive CD8+ T cells sorted from blood. These receptors came from a man between 18 and 35 years old in good health. Each CDR3 is given with its conserved first and last residue. Size is stated for part of the rows, as once, few or many counts, or as a class when the clone is expanded.

V	J	size	CDR3
TRBV6-6	TRBJ2-7	NA	CASSLLARSSYEQYF
TRBV13	TRBJ2-1	NA	CASSLGGLVSSYNEQFF
TRBV9	TRBJ2-7	NA	CASSGRVGGTDEQYF
TRBV4-1	TRBJ2-2	once	CASSQVIGSGELFF
TRBV5-6	TRBJ2-1	NA	CASSYTRPTGSSYNEQFF
TRBV28	TRBJ1-6	NA	CASSLYRGGNNSPLHF
TRBV7-6	TRBJ1-4	NA	CASSLEPVVANEKLFF
TRBV5-4	TRBJ2-7	NA	CASGLGGAYEQYF
TRBV19	TRBJ1-1	once	CASSTLTANTEAFF
TRBV6-1	TRBJ1-1	NA	CASDFKGGATEAFF
TRBV6-5	TRBJ2-1	NA	CASSAGNEQFF
TRBV9	TRBJ1-1	NA	CASSVDAGTGNTEAFF
TRBV27	TRBJ2-1	NA	CASSLGWGRDEQFF
TRBV10-3	TRBJ2-1	once	CAISARLAGNNEQFF
TRBV28	TRBJ1-1	NA	CASSVGWGQSTEAFF
TRBV4-1	TRBJ1-3	NA	CASSQDRILTGNTIYF
TRBV7-9	TRBJ2-2	NA	CASSPGQGDTGELFF